This entry lists 26 T cell receptor beta chains sequenced from one sample in a study of cytomegalovirus exposure and HLA in healthy donors. The primer mix had 60 Vbeta and 13 Jbeta primers. Method: immunoSEQ multiplex PCR; TCRdb's copy keeps in-frame clones and lacks some. The table records about 210,000 clones, 65% to 85% of them present only once. The sequenced sample was PBMCs. The receptor set was obtained from a man aged 30-40 years in good health and CMV-seronegative.

This clone was seen a handful of times. V and J are TRBV5-8 and TRBJ1-3, with D possibly matching TRBD1 (5 bases). CDR1 is SGHTS, CDR2 YDEGEE, per germline. V dropped 3 bases and J dropped 2 bases, with 12 bases sitting between them. This CDR3 region has 15 residues. CDR3 residues: CASSWGSGPGNTIYF. The CDR3 nucleotides are TGTGCCAGCAGCTGGGGCAGTGGGCCTGGAAACACCATATATTTT.

Points on this clone: Additional DNA sequences in this sample encode the identical CDR3. J is TRBJ1-5 and V is TRBV9; 7 positions match TRBD1. The CDR3 spans 17 residues. Germline V lookup: CDR1 SGDLS, CDR2 YYNGEE. J gave up 0 bases and V 0 bases, and 6 bases lay outside the gene matches. Here the CDR3 reads CASSVDGTEYSNQPQHF. For the CDR3, the DNA is TGTGCCAGCAGCGTAGATGGGACAGAGTATAGCAATCAGCCCCAGCATTTT.

CDR3 DNA sequence: TGTGCCAGCAGTCCCCGACAGAGAAATTCACCCCTCCACTTT. As protein: CASSPRQRNSPLHF. The V gene is TRBV6-5, the J gene TRBJ1-6; D possibly corresponds to TRBD1 (5 bases). Trimming removed 5 bases at V and 7 bases at J, with 12 bases between. The CDR3 has 14 residues. CDR1 and CDR2 (germline): MNHEY, SVGAGI.

The chain couples TRBV6-1 to TRBJ2-7; TRBD2 matches at 9 bases. This CDR3 contains 15 residues. With V trimmed by 3 bases and J by 1 base, 4 bases remained unmatched. Germline assignment: CDR1 MNHNS and CDR2 SASEGT. As DNA, the CDR3 is TGTGCCAGCAGTGAGCGGGGGGGCTATTCCTACGAGCAGTACTTC. This gives the protein CASSERGGYSYEQYF.

The genes are TRBV7-2 and TRBJ1-6; 9 nucleotides agree with TRBD1. Germline values: CDR1 SGHTA, CDR2 FQGNSA. V shed 5 bases and J 7 bases; nucleotides not matched to a gene: 6. This CDR3 has 15 residues. CDR3 protein: CASSAYRGLNSPLHF. The CDR3 bases are TGTGCCAGCAGCGCCTACAGGGGGCTCAATTCACCCCTCCACTTT.

This chain joins TRBV7-2 and TRBJ2-3; D is possibly TRBD2 (5 bases). Trimming shortened V by 1 base and J by 5 bases, and 7 bases separated the two germline ends. CDR1 SGHTA and CDR2 FQGNSA come from the germline V gene. The CDR3 is 13 amino acids. This chain's CDR3 is CASSLGRRDTQYF. The DNA for the CDR3 is TGTGCCAGCAGCTTAGGGAGGCGAGATACGCAGTATTTT.

This clone was detected a few times. The rearrangement links TRBV6-1 to TRBJ2-7, with 8 bases lining up with TRBD1. Looked up from germline, CDR1 is MNHNS and CDR2 is SASEGT. V was clipped by 2 bases and J by 7 bases; unmatched bases: 7. The CDR3 is 14 residues long. Here the CDR3 reads CASSEKGTGWEQYF. The CDR3 coding sequence is TGTGCCAGCAGTGAAAAAGGGACAGGATGGGAGCAGTACTTC.

This clone was observed once. The chain employs TRBV7-2 and TRBJ1-2; D might be TRBD1 (6 bases). The germline V gene encodes CDR1 SGHTA and CDR2 FQGNSA. This CDR3 spans 14 amino acids. Trimming removed 3 bases from V and 2 bases from J, with 10 bases in between. CDR3 loop: CASSLQGLNYGYTF. The DNA for the CDR3 is TGTGCCAGCAGCTTGCAGGGGCTCAACTATGGCTACACCTTC. Complete variable domain (other parts from reference TRBV7-2 and TRBJ1-2): GAGVSQSPSNKVTEKGKDVELRCDPISGHTALYWYRQSLGQGLEFLIYFQGNSAPDKSGLPSDRFSAERTGGSVSTLTIQRTQQEDSAVYLCASSLQGLNYGYTFGSGTRLTVV.

V is TRBV4-1 and J is TRBJ1-1; D is uncertain. This CDR3 is 14 amino acids long. Per the germline V gene, CDR1 is MGHRA and CDR2 is YSYEKL. With 0 bases removed from V and 5 bases from J, the gap between germline ends came to 10 bases. The CDR3 sequence is CASSQDKVATEAFF. In nucleotides, the CDR3 is TGCGCCAGCAGCCAAGATAAAGTGGCAACTGAAGCTTTCTTT.

V and J are TRBV18 and TRBJ2-7; maybe TRBD1 (6 bases). Germline assignment: CDR1 KGHSH and CDR2 LQKENI. V lost 5 bases and J 3 bases, leaving 11 bases between the germline ends. This CDR3 spans 13 amino acids. The CDR3 loop reads CASSATGIYEQYF. The DNA of the CDR3 is TGTGCCAGCTCAGCGACAGGTATCTACGAGCAGTACTTC.

Regarding this clone: The junction shows a germline mismatch at one end, possibly a read error. The rearrangement joins TRBV7-9 to TRBJ2-5; 10 bases align to TRBD1. The CDR3 is made up of 15 amino acids. In germline, CDR1 is SEHNR, CDR2 FQNEAQ (reference sequence). CDR3 protein: CSSSRGQGYAETQYF. The DNA for the CDR3 is TGTTCCAGCAGCCGGGGACAGGGGTATGCGGAGACCCAGTACTTC.

The rearrangement uses TRBV27 and TRBJ1-5; 9 bases line up with TRBD1. CDR3 size: 14 residues. Germline assignment: CDR1 MNHEY and CDR2 SMNVEV (reference sequence). Trimming removed 5 bases from V and 7 bases from J; junction bases left unmatched: 6. CDR3 nucleotides: TGTGCCAGCAGTGTGGACAGGGGTGGGCAGCCCCAGCATTTT. Its protein is CASSVDRGGQPQHF.

This sequence joins TRBV6-5 and TRBJ1-1; no clear D gene. The CDR3 has 13 residues. The V gene lost 7 bases and the J gene lost 1 base, with 10 bases spanning the gap. The V gene's germline CDR1 is MNHEY and CDR2 SVGAGI. The CDR3 loop is CASTPRGNTEAFF. The CDR3 region has the DNA TGTGCCAGCACCCCGCGGGGGAACACTGAAGCTTTCTTT.

V gene TRBV27 combines with J gene TRBJ1-6; 7 bases map to TRBD1. Losses at the gene ends were 6 bases for V and 5 bases for J; bases not matched to a gene: 25. CDR1 and CDR2 from the germline V gene are MNHEY and SMNVEV (reference sequence). The length of the CDR3 is 21 residues. The CDR3 is CASSSTPADRRLLLNNSPLHF. CDR3 in DNA: TGTGCCAGCAGCTCCACGCCCGCGGACAGGAGATTACTCCTAAATAATTCACCCCTCCACTTT.

This clone occurred once. This rearrangement joins TRBV27 to TRBJ2-5, with 10 bases identical to TRBD1. V was pared by 1 base and J by 3 bases, with 2 bases of the junction left unmatched. CDR1 and CDR2 from the germline V gene are MNHEY and SMNVEV (reference sequence). The CDR3 sequence is 15 residues long. DNA for the CDR3: TGTGCCAGCAGTTTATGGACAGGGGGTAAAGAGACCCAGTACTTC. Translating it yields CASSLWTGGKETQYF.

The chain has TRBV9 and TRBJ1-3; D might be TRBD1 (5 bases). The V gene's germline CDR1 is SGDLS and CDR2 YYNGEE. This CDR3 spans 17 amino acids. Deletions cut 0 bases from V and 3 bases from J, with 16 bases between. The CDR3 loop reads CASSVGGGGGGGNTIYF. The CDR3 DNA reads as TGTGCCAGCAGCGTAGGTGGTGGTGGGGGAGGTGGAAACACCATATATTTT.

V and J are TRBV5-6 and TRBJ1-1, with TRBD1 identical over 12 bases. The CDR3 length is 16 residues. V was pared by 3 bases and J by 7 bases, with 10 bases of the junction left unmatched. In germline, CDR1 is SGHDT, CDR2 YYEEEE. This CDR3 is CASSSPSGTGGGEAFF. The CDR3 nucleotides read TGTGCCAGCAGCTCGCCCTCCGGGACAGGGGGCGGTGAAGCTTTCTTT.

CDR3 loop: CASGNRADGYTF. The CDR3 nucleotides read TGTGCCAGCGGCAACAGGGCAGATGGCTACACCTTC. The chain joins TRBV5-4 to TRBJ1-2, with D maybe TRBD1 (6 bases). The CDR3 has 12 residues. Per the germline V gene, CDR1 is SGHNT and CDR2 is YYREEE (reference sequence). Trimming took off 7 bases at V and 6 bases at J, with 13 bases between the two ends.

The chain couples TRBV11-3 to TRBJ2-7; 11 bases fit TRBD1. The V gene's germline CDR1 is SGHNT and CDR2 YENEEA. Unmatched junction bases numbered 6, after V lost 1 base and J lost 7 bases. The CDR3 loop spans 15 amino acids. The CDR3 protein is CASSLGLGQGGEQYF. CDR3 nucleotide sequence: TGTGCCAGCAGCTTAGGGCTGGGACAGGGGGGAGAGCAGTACTTC.

The chain links TRBV5-1 to TRBJ1-2; weak D call: TRBD1 (5 bases). This CDR3 has 18 residues. V was pared by 0 bases and J by 5 bases, with 23 bases between. Germline values: CDR1 SGHRS, CDR2 YFSETQ. CDR3 residues: CASSLGYLRGDGVYGYTF. CDR3 nucleotides: TGCGCCAGCAGCTTGGGGTACCTTCGGGGGGATGGGGTTTATGGCTACACCTTC. The whole variable domain, filled in from reference TRBV5-1 and TRBJ1-2, reads KAGVTQTPRYLIKTRGQQVTLSCSPISGHRSVSWYQQTPGQGLQFLFEYFSETQRNKGNFPGRFSGRQFSNSRSEMNVSTLELGDSALYLCASSLGYLRGDGVYGYTFGSGTRLTVV.

This clone appeared a few times. The gene calls are TRBV6-6 and TRBJ2-7, with a weak D call TRBD2 (5 bases). V was trimmed by 2 bases and J by 0 bases, leaving 8 bases between them. The CDR3 extends over 14 amino acids. Germline CDR1 is MNHNY and CDR2 is SVGAGI (reference sequence). The CDR3 here is CASSYDGLSYEQYF. CDR3 bases: TGTGCCAGCAGTTACGATGGACTCTCCTACGAGCAGTACTTC.

The gene calls are TRBV18 and TRBJ2-5; 7 bases map to TRBD1. V shed 6 bases and J 4 bases; nucleotides not matched to a gene: 5. The germline CDR1 and CDR2 sequences are KGHSH and LQKENI. This CDR3 is 13 amino acids long. The CDR3 DNA is TGTGCCAGCTCCCGACAGGGCCGAGAGACCCAGTACTTC. This sequence encodes CASSRQGRETQYF.

The chain's CDR3 is CASRGQLPRGYTF. The CDR3, as DNA: TGTGCCAGCAGGGGACAGCTACCCCGTGGCTACACCTTC. V is TRBV5-6 and J is TRBJ1-2, with TRBD1 identical over 7 bases. The length of the CDR3 is 13 residues. CDR1 is SGHDT, CDR2 YYEEEE, per germline. The J segment lost 7 bases and the V segment lost 5 bases, leaving 8 bases of the junction unmatched.

This chain uses TRBV27 with TRBJ1-2; D not resolved. Per the germline V gene, CDR1 is MNHEY and CDR2 is SMNVEV (reference sequence). V lost 6 bases, J lost 9 bases, and 20 bases lay in between. The CDR3 sequence is 14 residues long. The CDR3 DNA reads TGTGCCAGCAGAATCCAACAGTCCCAGCGGTGCTACACCTTC. This encodes CASRIQQSQRCYTF.

The genes are TRBV28 and TRBJ2-3, with D possibly being TRBD2 (6 bases). The V end lost 0 bases, the J end lost 1 base, and 8 bases lay between the germline ends. This CDR3 is built from 15 residues. The germline V gene has CDR1 MDHEN and CDR2 SYDVKM. The CDR3 region is CASSLWSGGTDTQYF. As DNA, the CDR3 is TGTGCCAGCAGTTTATGGTCGGGGGGCACAGATACGCAGTATTTT.

The chain combines TRBV13 with TRBJ2-5, with TRBD2 identical over 8 bases. The V gene end was trimmed by 2 bases and the J gene end by 5 bases; junction bases not matched to a gene: 7. This CDR3 has 15 amino acids. Germline CDR1 is PRHDT and CDR2 is FYEKMQ (reference sequence). The CDR3 loop reads CASSLITGGLETQYF. The DNA for the CDR3 is TGTGCCAGCAGCTTAATTACGGGGGGGCTTGAGACCCAGTACTTC.